This TCR beta chain was identified during a study of Graves' ophthalmopathy and Graves' hyperthyroidism. RNA transcripts were the template, and TCR beta CDR3 regions were amplified from them. After a first-round RT-PCR with HTBI primers, a second-round multiplex PCR was run. TCRdb reprocessed the multiplex PCR reads with MiXCR, giving one entry per CDR3 protein. The table lists over a million distinct CDR3 sequences, about 38% of them singletons. In this sample, this clonotype turned up a few times. Looked up from germline, CDR1 is SGHRS and CDR2 is YFSETQ. This CDR3 contains 15 residues. The V and J ends lost 3 bases and 4 bases, in that order; junction bases with no gene match: 7.

This TCR derives from an adult man with Graves' hyperthyroidism. The V and J genes are TRBV5-1 and TRBJ2-7; 10 positions match TRBD1. The sample taken for sequencing was peripheral blood or thyroid tissue (not recorded which). The CDR3 region is CASSWGPGQGYEQYF. The CDR3 region has the DNA TGCGCCAGCAGCTGGGGGCCGGGACAGGGGTACGAGCAGTACTTC.